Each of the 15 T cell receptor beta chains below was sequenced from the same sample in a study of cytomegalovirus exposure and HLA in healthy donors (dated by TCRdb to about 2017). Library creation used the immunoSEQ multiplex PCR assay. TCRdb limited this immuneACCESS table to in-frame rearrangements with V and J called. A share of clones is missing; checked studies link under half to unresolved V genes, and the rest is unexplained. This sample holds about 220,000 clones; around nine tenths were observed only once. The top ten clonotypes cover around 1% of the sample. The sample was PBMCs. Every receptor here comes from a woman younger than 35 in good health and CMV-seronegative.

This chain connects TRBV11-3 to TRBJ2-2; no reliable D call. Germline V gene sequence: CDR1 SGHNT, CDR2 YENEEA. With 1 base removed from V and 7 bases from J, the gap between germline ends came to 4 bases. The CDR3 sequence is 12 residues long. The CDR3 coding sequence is TGTGCCAGCAGCTTAGGAGTCGGGGAGCTGTTTTTT. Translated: CASSLGVGELFF.

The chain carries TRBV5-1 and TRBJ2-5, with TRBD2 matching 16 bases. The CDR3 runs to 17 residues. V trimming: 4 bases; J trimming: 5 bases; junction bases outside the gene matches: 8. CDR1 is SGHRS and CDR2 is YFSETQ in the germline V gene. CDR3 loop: CASSKGLAGGPEETQYF. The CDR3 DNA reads TGCGCCAGCAGCAAGGGACTAGCGGGAGGGCCAGAGGAGACCCAGTACTTC.

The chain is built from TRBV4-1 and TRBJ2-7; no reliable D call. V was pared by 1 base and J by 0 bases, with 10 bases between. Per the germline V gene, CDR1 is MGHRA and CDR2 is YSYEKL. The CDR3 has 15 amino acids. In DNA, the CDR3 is TGCGCCAGCAGCCAAGTCCCCCTAAGCTCCTACGAGCAGTACTTC. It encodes CASSQVPLSSYEQYF.

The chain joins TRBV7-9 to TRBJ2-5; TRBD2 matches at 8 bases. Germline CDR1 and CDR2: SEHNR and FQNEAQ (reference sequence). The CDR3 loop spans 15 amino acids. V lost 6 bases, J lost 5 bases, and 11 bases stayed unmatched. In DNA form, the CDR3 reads TGTGCCAGCAGACAAACACCGGGAGGGGGGGAGACCCAGTACTTC. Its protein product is CASRQTPGGGETQYF.

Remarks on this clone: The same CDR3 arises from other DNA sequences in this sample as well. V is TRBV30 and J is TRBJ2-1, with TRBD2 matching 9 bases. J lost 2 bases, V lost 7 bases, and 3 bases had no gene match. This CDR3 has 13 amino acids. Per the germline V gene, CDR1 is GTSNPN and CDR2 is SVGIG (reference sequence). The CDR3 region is CASSGTTYNEQFF. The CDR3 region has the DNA TGTGCCTCTAGCGGGACGACCTACAATGAGCAGTTCTTC.

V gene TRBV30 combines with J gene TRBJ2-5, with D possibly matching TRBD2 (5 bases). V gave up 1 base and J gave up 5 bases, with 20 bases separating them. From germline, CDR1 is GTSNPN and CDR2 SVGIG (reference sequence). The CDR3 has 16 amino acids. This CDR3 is CAWSAGLAFGRETQYF. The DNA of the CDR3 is TGTGCCTGGAGTGCAGGACTGGCATTCGGAAGGGAGACCCAGTACTTC.

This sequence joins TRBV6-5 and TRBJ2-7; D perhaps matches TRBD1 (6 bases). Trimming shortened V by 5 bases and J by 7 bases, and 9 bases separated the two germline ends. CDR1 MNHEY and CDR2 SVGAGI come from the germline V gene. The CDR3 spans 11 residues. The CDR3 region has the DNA TGTGCCAGCAGTAACGGACAGGAGCAGTACTTC. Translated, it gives CASSNGQEQYF.

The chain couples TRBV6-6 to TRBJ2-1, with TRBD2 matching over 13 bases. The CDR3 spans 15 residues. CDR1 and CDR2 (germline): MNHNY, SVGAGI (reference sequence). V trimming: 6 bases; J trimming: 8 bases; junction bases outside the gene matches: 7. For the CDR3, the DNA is TGTGCCAGCAGCCGCACTAGCGGGAGGGTCGATGAGCAGTTCTTC. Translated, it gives CASSRTSGRVDEQFF.

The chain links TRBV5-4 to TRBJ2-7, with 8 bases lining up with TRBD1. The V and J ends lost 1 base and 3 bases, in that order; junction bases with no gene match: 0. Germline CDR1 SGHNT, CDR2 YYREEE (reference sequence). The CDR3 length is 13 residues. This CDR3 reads CASSLTGGYEQYF. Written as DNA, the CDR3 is TGTGCCAGCAGCTTGACAGGGGGCTACGAGCAGTACTTC.

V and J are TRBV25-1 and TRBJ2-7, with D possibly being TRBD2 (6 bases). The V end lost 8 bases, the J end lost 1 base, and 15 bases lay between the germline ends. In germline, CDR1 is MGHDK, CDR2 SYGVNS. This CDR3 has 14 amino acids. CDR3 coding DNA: TGTGCCAGCTCCTCAGGGCGGGGATCCTACGAGCAGTACTTC. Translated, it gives CASSSGRGSYEQYF.

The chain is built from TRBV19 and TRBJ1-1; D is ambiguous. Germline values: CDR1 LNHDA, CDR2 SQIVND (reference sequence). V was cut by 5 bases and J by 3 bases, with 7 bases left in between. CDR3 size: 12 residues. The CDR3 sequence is CASSYLDTEAFF. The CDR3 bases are TGTGCCAGTAGTTATTTAGACACTGAAGCTTTCTTT.

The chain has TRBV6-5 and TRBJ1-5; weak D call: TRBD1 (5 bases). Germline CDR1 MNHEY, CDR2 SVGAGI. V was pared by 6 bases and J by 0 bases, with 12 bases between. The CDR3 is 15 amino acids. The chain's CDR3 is CASSPTAFSNQPQHF. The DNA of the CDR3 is TGTGCCAGCAGCCCGACAGCGTTTAGCAATCAGCCCCAGCATTTT.

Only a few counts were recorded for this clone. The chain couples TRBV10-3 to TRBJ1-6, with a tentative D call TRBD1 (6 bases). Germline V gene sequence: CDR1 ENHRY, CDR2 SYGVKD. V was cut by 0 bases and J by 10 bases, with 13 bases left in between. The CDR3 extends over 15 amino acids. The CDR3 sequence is CAISESGAVSSPLHF. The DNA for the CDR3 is TGTGCCATCAGTGAGTCGGGGGCGGTGAGCTCACCCCTCCACTTT.

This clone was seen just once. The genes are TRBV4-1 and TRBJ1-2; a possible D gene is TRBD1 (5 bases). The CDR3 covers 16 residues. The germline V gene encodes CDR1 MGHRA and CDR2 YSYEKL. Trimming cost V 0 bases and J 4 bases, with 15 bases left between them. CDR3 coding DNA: TGCGCCAGCAGCCAAGATCTTCTGGGACTGACCTATGGCTACACCTTC. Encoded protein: CASSQDLLGLTYGYTF.

This CDR3 reads CASSPLGRGTNEKLFF. In nucleotides, the CDR3 is TGCGCCAGCAGCCCACTGGGCCGAGGGACTAATGAAAAACTGTTTTTT. The chain is built from TRBV5-1 and TRBJ1-4; D gene unclear. Trimming shortened V by 4 bases and J by 2 bases, and 15 bases separated the two germline ends. The germline gives CDR1 SGHRS, CDR2 YFSETQ. There are 16 residues in the CDR3.